This entry lists 22 T cell receptor beta chains sequenced from one sample in a study of CD8+ T cells in alopecia areata. The sample's treatment: oral pan-JAK inhibitor, 5-10 mg twice daily. RNA, once extracted, was reverse transcribed into cDNA for use as the sequencing template. The assay was immunoSEQ multiplex PCR, and TCRdb's table has in-frame clones only and misses some. This sample has more than 95,000 clones, with 58% found just once. The source material was CD8+ T cells sorted from blood, sampled at week 4, from a patient treated with tofacitinib. Receptors originate from a human donor with alopecia areata.

This clone has only one observation. CDR3 DNA sequence: TGCGCCAGCAGCCAAGATCATACAGGGCTGGAGACCCAGTACTTC. This gives the protein CASSQDHTGLETQYF. This sequence joins TRBV4-3 and TRBJ2-5, with D possibly matching TRBD1 (6 bases). V dropped 0 bases and J dropped 5 bases, with 13 bases sitting between them. Germline V gene data show CDR1 as LGHNA and CDR2 as YSLEER. The CDR3 extends over 15 amino acids.

This clone was observed a few times. The CDR3 is CSGLSLNTEAFF. CDR3 nucleotides: TGCAGCGGCCTGAGTCTGAACACTGAAGCTTTCTTT. The chain employs TRBV29-1 and TRBJ1-1; D call uncertain. With 7 bases removed from V and 0 bases from J, the gap between germline ends came to 9 bases. CDR3 length: 12 amino acids. The germline V gene encodes CDR1 SQVTM and CDR2 ANQGSEA. Using reference TRBV29-1 and TRBJ1-1 for the parts outside the CDR3, the full variable domain is SAVISQKPSRDICQRGTSLTIQCQVDSQVTMMFWYRQQPGQSLTLIATANQGSEATYESGFVIDKFPISRPNLTFSTLTVSNMSPEDSSIYLCSGLSLNTEAFFGQGTRLTVV.

This clone has only a few counts. The rearrangement joins TRBV4-1 to TRBJ1-1, with 8 bases identical to TRBD1. Looked up from germline, CDR1 is MGHRA and CDR2 is YSYEKL. The junction had 5 bases not matched to a gene; V was cut back by 1 base and J by 1 base. The CDR3 totals 16 residues. For the CDR3, the DNA is TGCGCCAGCAGCCAAGGGGCGACAGGGGAGAACACTGAAGCTTTCTTT. Its translation: CASSQGATGENTEAFF.

The J gene is TRBJ2-7, the V gene TRBV29-1; D not resolved. This CDR3 is built from 10 residues. Germline CDR1 is SQVTM and CDR2 is ANQGSEA. V was shortened by 6 bases and J by 4 bases, with 7 bases between the two germline ends. CDR3 bases: TGCAGCGTAGGAACGTACGAGCAGTACTTC. It translates to CSVGTYEQYF.

This chain joins TRBV27 and TRBJ1-1; the match to TRBD1 covers 7 bases. This CDR3 spans 16 amino acids. V was clipped by 4 bases and J by 4 bases; unmatched bases: 12. Germline V lookup: CDR1 MNHEY, CDR2 SMNVEV (reference sequence). The CDR3 loop reads CASSSIIRQGSTEAFF. CDR3 nucleotide sequence: TGTGCCAGCAGTTCCATAATCAGACAGGGAAGCACTGAAGCTTTCTTT.

The chain is built from TRBV2 and TRBJ2-5; tentative D call: TRBD2 (6 bases). Germline-derived CDR1 and CDR2 are SNHLY and FYNNEI. The CDR3 runs 13 residues. V lost 8 bases to trimming and J lost 4 bases, with 14 bases between them. Here the CDR3 DNA reads TGTGCCAGCTCGGACTACCTAGGAGAGACCCAGTACTTC. Translation: CASSDYLGETQYF. The full variable domain, in which reference TRBV2 and TRBJ2-5 provide the parts outside the CDR3, is EPEVTQTPSHQVTQMGQEVILRCVPISNHLYFYWYRQILGQKVEFLVSFYNNEISEKSEIFDDQFSVERPDGSNFTLKIRSTKLEDSAMYFCASSDYLGETQYFGPGTRLLVL.

Only a few counts were recorded for this clone. The chain has TRBV27 and TRBJ2-1, with TRBD2 identical over 12 bases. CDR1 is MNHEY, CDR2 SMNVEV, per germline (reference sequence). This CDR3 is 15 amino acids long. V lost 5 bases to trimming and J lost 7 bases; unmatched junction nucleotides: 6. The CDR3 region has the DNA TGTGCCAGCAGTCCCTGGACTAGCGGGGAGAATGAGCAGTTCTTC. It specifies CASSPWTSGENEQFF.

In its sample, this clone was seen a few times. The CDR3, as DNA: TGCAGCGTTGCGATCCCGGGACAGGGGAACGATGAGCAGTTCTTC. It specifies CSVAIPGQGNDEQFF. The V call is TRBV29-1, the J call TRBJ2-1; TRBD1 agrees at 10 bases. The germline gives CDR1 SQVTM, CDR2 ANQGSEA. CDR3 length: 15 amino acids. J lost 8 bases, V lost 4 bases, and 11 bases had no gene match.

The chain carries TRBV19 and TRBJ2-1, with 8 positions matching TRBD1. The CDR3 contains 13 residues. Losses at the gene ends were 9 bases for V and 0 bases for J; bases not matched to a gene: 1. Germline V lookup: CDR1 LNHDA, CDR2 SQIVND (reference sequence). CDR3 DNA sequence: TGTGCCAGCCAGGGGGCCTCCTACAATGAGCAGTTCTTC. It yields the protein CASQGASYNEQFF.

This sequence joins TRBV29-1 and TRBJ2-5; 7 bases align to TRBD1. The germline V gene has CDR1 SQVTM and CDR2 ANQGSEA. The CDR3 has 16 amino acids. The ends lost 6 bases at V and 0 bases at J; junction bases unmatched: 13. The CDR3 sequence is CSVERTGTENQETQYF. The CDR3 DNA reads as TGCAGCGTAGAACGAACCGGGACAGAGAACCAAGAGACCCAGTACTTC. The full variable domain, with the rest looked up from reference TRBV29-1 and TRBJ2-5, is SAVISQKPSRDICQRGTSLTIQCQVDSQVTMMFWYRQQPGQSLTLIATANQGSEATYESGFVIDKFPISRPNLTFSTLTVSNMSPEDSSIYLCSVERTGTENQETQYFGPGTRLLVL.

This clone was observed a few times. The CDR3 nucleotides read TGTGCCAGCAGCCTGGCCCCCCGGGCCTACGAGCAGTACTTC. Residues: CASSLAPRAYEQYF. This chain links TRBV7-9 with TRBJ2-7; no firm D call. CDR3 size: 14 residues. Trimming cost V 5 bases and J 2 bases, with 13 bases left between them. Germline CDR1 is SEHNR and CDR2 is FQNEAQ (reference sequence).

This rearrangement joins TRBV11-2 to TRBJ2-7, with 8 bases matching TRBD1. CDR1 is SGHAT and CDR2 is FQNNGV in the germline V gene. CDR3 length: 14 amino acids. Losses at the gene ends were 1 base for V and 3 bases for J; bases not matched to a gene: 2. The CDR3 here is CASSLVGTGYEQYF. The CDR3 DNA sequence: TGTGCCAGCAGCTTAGTAGGGACAGGCTACGAGCAGTACTTC.

CDR3 in DNA: TGTGCCAGCAGTGGCCCTGGACAGGGGGGCTCCTACGAGCAGTACTTC. This sequence encodes CASSGPGQGGSYEQYF. The rearrangement links TRBV2 to TRBJ2-7, with 10 nucleotides matching TRBD1. The length of the CDR3 is 16 residues. CDR1 and CDR2 (germline): SNHLY, FYNNEI. V trimming: 4 bases; J trimming: 0 bases; junction bases outside the gene matches: 6.

The sample holds a few counts of this clone. This rearrangement joins TRBV27 to TRBJ2-4; 8 positions agree with TRBD2. Unmatched junction bases numbered 8, after V lost 5 bases and J lost 5 bases. Germline V gene lookup returns CDR1 MNHEY and CDR2 SMNVEV (reference sequence). The CDR3 contains 15 residues. The CDR3 sequence is CASSRGGLEENIQYF. The CDR3 DNA is TGTGCCAGCAGTCGAGGGGGACTAGAGGAAAACATTCAGTACTTC.

V gene TRBV27 combines with J gene TRBJ2-7; TRBD1 aligns across 9 bases. The CDR3 is made up of 13 amino acids. Germline loops: CDR1 MNHEY, CDR2 SMNVEV (reference sequence). V lost 3 bases to trimming and J lost 5 bases; unmatched junction nucleotides: 2. CDR3 residues: CASSFTGGHEQYF. The CDR3 DNA reads as TGTGCCAGCAGTTTCACAGGGGGCCACGAGCAGTACTTC.

This clone has only one observation. Other DNA sequences in the sample encode the same CDR3. This sequence joins TRBV30 and TRBJ1-2, with D hard to call. Trimming took off 1 base at V and 3 bases at J, with 6 bases between the two ends. The CDR3 length is 12 residues. The germline V gene encodes CDR1 GTSNPN and CDR2 SVGIG (reference sequence). CDR3 sequence reads: CAWSGRDYGYTF. The CDR3 DNA follows: TGTGCCTGGAGTGGACGAGACTATGGCTACACCTTC.

V gene TRBV5-1 combines with J gene TRBJ2-5; the D is unclear. V gave up 6 bases and J gave up 5 bases, with 14 bases separating them. Germline V CDR1 and CDR2: SGHRS, YFSETQ. This CDR3 has 13 amino acids. The CDR3 protein is CASIGPEVETQYF. For the CDR3, the DNA is TGCGCCAGCATTGGCCCAGAGGTGGAGACCCAGTACTTC. The full variable domain, completed using reference TRBV5-1 and TRBJ2-5, is KAGVTQTPRYLIKTRGQQVTLSCSPISGHRSVSWYQQTPGQGLQFLFEYFSETQRNKGNFPGRFSGRQFSNSRSEMNVSTLELGDSALYLCASIGPEVETQYFGPGTRLLVL.

This clone was counted only a few times. This chain joins TRBV29-1 and TRBJ2-7; the D is unclear. This CDR3 region has 10 residues. Looked up from germline, CDR1 is SQVTM and CDR2 is ANQGSEA. V shed 6 bases and J shed 0 bases, with 3 bases lying between them. DNA of the CDR3: TGCAGCGTCACCTCCTACGAGCAGTACTTC. Encoded protein: CSVTSYEQYF.

The V and J genes are TRBV2 and TRBJ1-5, with 10 bases fitting TRBD1. J lost 7 bases, V lost 6 bases, and 3 bases had no gene match. The CDR3 is 13 amino acids. Germline V gene lookup returns CDR1 SNHLY and CDR2 FYNNEI. For the CDR3, the DNA is TGTGCCAGCAGGACAGGGGGCGAGCAGCCCCAGCATTTT. Its protein is CASRTGGEQPQHF.

The chain combines TRBV30 with TRBJ2-6; D gene uncertain. The CDR3 consists of 15 residues. V was clipped by 0 bases and J by 0 bases, with 6 bases between them. The germline V gene has CDR1 GTSNPN and CDR2 SVGIG (reference sequence). The CDR3 DNA is TGTGCCTGGAGTGTGGGTGCCTCTGGGGCCAACGTCCTGACTTTC. Translating gives CAWSVGASGANVLTF.

The rearrangement joins TRBV29-1 to TRBJ2-5, with D perhaps matching TRBD2 (5 bases). With 5 bases removed from V and 3 bases from J, the gap between germline ends came to 19 bases. This CDR3 region has 15 residues. Germline values: CDR1 SQVTM, CDR2 ANQGSEA. CDR3 nucleotide sequence: TGCAGCGTTTTGTTGGCAGAGGACTTCGAAGAGACCCAGTACTTC. This gives the protein CSVLLAEDFEETQYF.

This clone was found once. The CDR3: CASSLAGAGYGYTF. CDR3 nucleotide sequence: TGTGCCAGCAGCTTGGCAGGAGCGGGATATGGCTACACCTTC. V and J are TRBV5-6 and TRBJ1-2; no clear D gene. This CDR3 contains 14 residues. Trimming pared 0 bases from V and 5 bases from J, leaving 11 bases between. CDR1 is SGHDT and CDR2 is YYEEEE in the germline V gene.